The 9 T cell receptor beta chains below were found in one sample sequenced in a study of cytomegalovirus exposure and HLA in healthy donors. Primers for the PCR totalled 60 Vbeta and 13 Jbeta. TCRdb's copy holds only in-frame clones and misses some; the assay was immunoSEQ multiplex PCR. Among about 200,000 clones listed, around 87% were seen once. Material for sequencing was PBMCs. The receptors were sampled from a young woman in good health and CMV-seronegative.

This chain links TRBV2 with TRBJ2-7; TRBD1 matches at 7 bases. After removal of 5 bases from V and 4 bases from J, the junction contained 8 bases not matched to a gene. Looked up from germline, CDR1 is SNHLY and CDR2 is FYNNEI. The CDR3 runs to 14 residues. CDR3 bases: TGTGCCAGCAGTCCCACAGGGGACCCGTACGAGCAGTACTTC. This codes for CASSPTGDPYEQYF.

The chain couples TRBV4-3 to TRBJ2-1, with 11 bases matching TRBD2. Germline CDR1 is LGHNA and CDR2 is YSLEER. V was clipped by 2 bases and J by 5 bases; unmatched bases: 8. The CDR3 extends over 17 amino acids. The CDR3 reads CASSQLVSGRGDNEQFF. The CDR3 DNA is TGCGCCAGCAGCCAATTGGTTAGCGGGAGGGGGGACAATGAGCAGTTCTTC.

J is TRBJ2-1 and V is TRBV2, with D tentatively TRBD2 (6 bases). V lost 4 bases, J lost 2 bases, and 15 bases lay in between. The germline V gene encodes CDR1 SNHLY and CDR2 FYNNEI. This CDR3 is built from 16 residues. The CDR3 here is CASSGEGGVTYNEQFF. In DNA form, the CDR3 reads TGTGCCAGCAGTGGTGAGGGCGGGGTGACCTACAATGAGCAGTTCTTC.

The chain combines TRBV5-1 with TRBJ2-1, with 8 bases lining up with TRBD2. Germline V gene lookup returns CDR1 SGHRS and CDR2 YFSETQ. The CDR3 sequence is 16 residues long. The trim removed 4 bases at V and 7 bases at J, leaving 13 bases unmatched. This chain's CDR3 is CASSAPDREGGNEQFF. In DNA, the CDR3 is TGCGCCAGCAGCGCCCCAGACCGGGAGGGGGGTAATGAGCAGTTCTTC.

CDR3 amino acids: CASSQHPQGQPNTEAFF. The CDR3 nucleotides are TGCGCCAGCAGCCAGCACCCACAGGGACAGCCGAACACTGAAGCTTTCTTT. The chain joins TRBV5-1 to TRBJ1-1, with TRBD1 matching 7 bases. The ends lost 4 bases at V and 1 base at J; junction bases unmatched: 13. The CDR3 has 17 residues. Germline CDR1 SGHRS, CDR2 YFSETQ.

The CDR3 DNA reads TGTGCCAGCAGCTTAGCAAACCTGATCGCCGTGGGCGGCTACACCTTC. It specifies CASSLANLIAVGGYTF. This chain links TRBV7-9 with TRBJ1-2; no firm D call. Germline values: CDR1 SEHNR, CDR2 FQNEAQ (reference sequence). The CDR3 runs to 16 residues. V was cut by 0 bases and J by 8 bases, with 19 bases left in between.

This CDR3 reads CASSRGTGARTEAFF. The CDR3 DNA reads TGCGCCAGCAGCCGCGGGACAGGGGCAAGGACTGAAGCTTTCTTT. This rearrangement joins TRBV4-1 to TRBJ1-1; 10 bases are a match to TRBD1. The V gene end was trimmed by 4 bases and the J gene end by 5 bases; junction bases not matched to a gene: 7. Germline V CDR1 and CDR2: MGHRA, YSYEKL. There are 15 residues in the CDR3.

This chain connects TRBV10-3 to TRBJ1-2, with D possibly matching TRBD1 (6 bases). Deletions cut 3 bases from V and 3 bases from J, with 11 bases between. Germline V gene data show CDR1 as ENHRY and CDR2 as SYGVKD. CDR3 length: 14 amino acids. CDR3 DNA sequence: TGTGCCATCAGTGATGGGACAAAAGACTATGGCTACACCTTC. Its protein is CAISDGTKDYGYTF.

J is TRBJ2-2 and V is TRBV7-9; D is perhaps TRBD2 (5 bases). Looked up from germline, CDR1 is SEHNR and CDR2 is FQNEAQ (reference sequence). V was shortened by 7 bases and J by 2 bases, with 11 bases between the two germline ends. This CDR3 has 14 amino acids. In DNA, the CDR3 is TGTGCCAGCAAGATAGCGTCTAACACCGGGGAGCTGTTTTTT. Protein: CASKIASNTGELFF. Looking up the rest from reference TRBV7-9 and TRBJ2-2 gives the full variable domain: DTGVSQNPRHKITKRGQNVTFRCDPISEHNRLYWYRQTLGQGPEFLTYFQNEAQLEKSRLLSDRFSAERPKGSFSTLEIQRTEQGDSAMYLCASKIASNTGELFFGEGSRLTVL.